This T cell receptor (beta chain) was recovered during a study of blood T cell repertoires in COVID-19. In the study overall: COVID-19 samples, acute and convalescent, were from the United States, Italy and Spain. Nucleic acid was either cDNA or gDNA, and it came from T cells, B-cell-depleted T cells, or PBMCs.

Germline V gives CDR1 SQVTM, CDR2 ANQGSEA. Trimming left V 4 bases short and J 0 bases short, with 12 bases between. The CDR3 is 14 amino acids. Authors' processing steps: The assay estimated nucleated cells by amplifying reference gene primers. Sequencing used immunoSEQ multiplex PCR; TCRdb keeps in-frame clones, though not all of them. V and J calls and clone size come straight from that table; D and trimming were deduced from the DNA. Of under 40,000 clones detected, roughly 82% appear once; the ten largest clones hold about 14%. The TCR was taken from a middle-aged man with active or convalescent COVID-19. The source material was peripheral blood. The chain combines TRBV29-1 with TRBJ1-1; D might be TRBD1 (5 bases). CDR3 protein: CSVVPGLMNTEAFF. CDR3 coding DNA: TGCAGCGTTGTGCCAGGGCTTATGAACACTGAAGCTTTCTTT.